These 26 T cell receptor beta chains came from one sample sequenced in a study of cytomegalovirus exposure and HLA in healthy donors. The study ran its PCR with 60 Vbeta and 13 Jbeta primers. Assay: immunoSEQ multiplex PCR; the TCRdb copy retains only in-frame clones and omits some. The sample holds 130,000 or so clones; 84% are singletons and the top ten take around 3%. Sequencing was done on a sample of PBMCs. The source is a young woman in good health and CMV-seropositive.

The chain joins TRBV5-1 to TRBJ2-2; the match to TRBD1 covers 7 bases. Looked up from germline, CDR1 is SGHRS and CDR2 is YFSETQ. J was trimmed by 4 bases and V by 4 bases; bases with no gene match: 13. The CDR3 is 17 residues long. The chain's CDR3 is CASSPSDRPGPTGELFF. CDR3 coding DNA: TGCGCCAGCAGCCCGTCGGACAGGCCGGGTCCCACCGGGGAGCTGTTTTTT.

This rearrangement joins TRBV2 to TRBJ2-7; 10 nucleotides line up with TRBD1. Germline V gene sequence: CDR1 SNHLY, CDR2 FYNNEI. J gave up 6 bases and V 4 bases, and 6 bases lay outside the gene matches. There are 14 residues in the CDR3. CDR3 in amino acids: CASSVRDRGPEQYF. The CDR3 nucleotides read TGTGCCAGCAGTGTAAGGGACAGGGGTCCCGAGCAGTACTTC.

The chain employs TRBV7-9 and TRBJ1-4; 9 nucleotides align to TRBD1. After removal of 8 bases from V and 8 bases from J, the junction contained 6 bases not matched to a gene. The germline gives CDR1 SEHNR, CDR2 FQNEAQ (reference sequence). This CDR3 is built from 13 residues. The CDR3 region has the DNA TGTGCCAGCTCGGACAGGGGAGAGGAAAAACTGTTTTTT. The encoded protein is CASSDRGEEKLFF. Full variable domain (remainder filled in from reference TRBV7-9 and TRBJ1-4): DTGVSQNPRHKITKRGQNVTFRCDPISEHNRLYWYRQTLGQGPEFLTYFQNEAQLEKSRLLSDRFSAERPKGSFSTLEIQRTEQGDSAMYLCASSDRGEEKLFFGSGTQLSVL.

J is TRBJ1-2 and V is TRBV29-1, with D possibly TRBD1 on 5 matching bases. With 4 bases removed from V and 2 bases from J, the gap between germline ends came to 8 bases. Germline CDR1 SQVTM, CDR2 ANQGSEA. The CDR3 runs to 12 residues. CDR3 DNA sequence: TGCAGCGTTGTGGCAGGGAACTATGGCTACACCTTC. This sequence encodes CSVVAGNYGYTF.

J is TRBJ2-5 and V is TRBV5-6; D remains ambiguous. Germline V gene data show CDR1 as SGHDT and CDR2 as YYEEEE. V was trimmed by 2 bases and J by 3 bases, leaving 11 bases between them. CDR3 length: 14 residues. The chain's CDR3 is CASSFPEVKETQYF. DNA of the CDR3: TGTGCCAGCAGCTTTCCAGAAGTCAAAGAGACCCAGTACTTC.

The chain recombines TRBV19 with TRBJ1-1; D remains ambiguous. Per the germline V gene, CDR1 is LNHDA and CDR2 is SQIVND (reference sequence). V gave up 4 bases and J gave up 5 bases, with 14 bases separating them. This CDR3 spans 14 amino acids. CDR3: CASSTDGVRTEAFF. In DNA form, the CDR3 reads TGTGCCAGTAGTACCGACGGGGTTAGAACTGAAGCTTTCTTT. Together with reference TRBV19 and TRBJ1-1, the CDR3 gives the full variable domain: DGGITQSPKYLFRKEGQNVTLSCEQNLNHDAMYWYRQDPGQGLRLIYYSQIVNDFQKGDIAEGYSVSREKKESFPLTVTSAQKNPTAFYLCASSTDGVRTEAFFGQGTRLTVV.

V is TRBV27 and J is TRBJ1-4; D is ambiguous. The length of the CDR3 is 14 residues. Looked up from germline, CDR1 is MNHEY and CDR2 is SMNVEV (reference sequence). Trimming took 1 base from V and 8 from J, leaving 11 bases between them. The CDR3 DNA reads TGTGCCAGCAGTTTATTTGGCTCGGGAGAAAAACTGTTTTTT. Translation: CASSLFGSGEKLFF. Supplemented by reference TRBV27 and TRBJ1-4, the full variable domain reads EAQVTQNPRYLITVTGKKLTVTCSQNMNHEYMSWYRQDPGLGLRQIYYSMNVEVTDKGDVPEGYKVSRKEKRNFPLILESPSPNQTSLYFCASSLFGSGEKLFFGSGTQLSVL.

The chain couples TRBV27 to TRBJ2-1; D gene ambiguous. CDR1 and CDR2 from the germline V gene are MNHEY and SMNVEV (reference sequence). V dropped 4 bases and J dropped 1 base, with 14 bases sitting between them. The CDR3 covers 16 residues. This chain's CDR3 is CASSSIPGYSYNEQFF. DNA for the CDR3: TGTGCCAGCAGTTCCATACCCGGGTATTCCTACAATGAGCAGTTCTTC.

The genes are TRBV5-5 and TRBJ2-3, with D possibly matching TRBD1 (6 bases). The assigned J gene may be wrong: the sequence end matches TRBJ2-5 better. CDR3 length equals 15 residues. Germline lookup yields CDR1 SGHKS and CDR2 YYEKEE (reference sequence). The CDR3 DNA sequence: TGTGCCAGCAGGGGCACAGGGTTGCGAGATGAGACCCAGTACTTC. Protein: CASRGTGLRDETQYF.

The chain has TRBV5-4 and TRBJ2-7, with TRBD1 as a possible D gene (6 bases). Germline CDR1 is SGHNT and CDR2 is YYREEE (reference sequence). CDR3 size: 13 residues. The V end lost 3 bases, the J end lost 0 bases, and 7 bases lay between the germline ends. This CDR3 is CASSWDISYEQYF. The CDR3, as DNA: TGTGCCAGCAGCTGGGACATCTCCTACGAGCAGTACTTC. Full variable domain (outside the CDR3, taken from reference TRBV5-4 and TRBJ2-7): ETGVTQSPTHLIKTRGQQVTLRCSSQSGHNTVSWYQQALGQGPQFIFQYYREEENGRGNFPPRFSGLQFPNYSSELNVNALELDDSALYLCASSWDISYEQYFGPGTRLTVT.

The V gene is TRBV25-1, the J gene TRBJ2-2, with TRBD1 as a possible D gene (6 bases). There are 12 residues in the CDR3. Germline V lookup: CDR1 MGHDK, CDR2 SYGVNS. The V gene lost 3 bases and the J gene lost 9 bases, with 8 bases spanning the gap. The CDR3 DNA reads as TGTGCCAGCAGTGAGGGGGCGTGGGAGCTGTTTTTT. Translation: CASSEGAWELFF.

V is TRBV28 and J is TRBJ2-3; weak D call: TRBD1 (6 bases). The germline V and J ends were trimmed by 5 bases and 2 bases, with 11 bases remaining between them. Germline V gives CDR1 MDHEN, CDR2 SYDVKM. The CDR3 sequence is 14 residues long. This chain's CDR3 is CASSVQGNTDTQYF. The CDR3 DNA is TGTGCCAGCAGTGTTCAGGGGAACACAGATACGCAGTATTTT.

This chain joins TRBV18 and TRBJ2-5; 8 bases line up with TRBD1. The CDR3 covers 14 residues. The V gene's germline CDR1 is KGHSH and CDR2 LQKENI. V was clipped by 3 bases and J by 4 bases; unmatched bases: 4. CDR3 residues: CASSPGQGVETQYF. The CDR3 bases are TGTGCCAGCTCACCCGGACAGGGAGTAGAGACCCAGTACTTC.

The chain carries TRBV5-4 and TRBJ2-7; D perhaps matches TRBD1 (6 bases). The ends were cut back, 4 bases at V and 2 bases at J, with 13 bases in the middle. The CDR3 is 14 residues long. The germline CDR1 and CDR2 sequences are SGHNT and YYREEE (reference sequence). CDR3 loop: CASSLRDTPYEQYF. Written as DNA, the CDR3 is TGTGCCAGCAGCCTAAGGGACACACCCTACGAGCAGTACTTC.

The V call is TRBV7-2, the J call TRBJ2-2; TRBD2 matches 9 bases. After removal of 8 bases from V and 2 bases from J, the junction contained 15 bases not matched to a gene. Germline CDR1 is SGHTA and CDR2 is FQGNSA. This CDR3 has 18 amino acids. In DNA, the CDR3 is TGTGCCAGCTCATTTCCTGGGGATAGCGGGGGTAACACCGGGGAGCTGTTTTTT. Translation gives CASSFPGDSGGNTGELFF.

J is TRBJ2-1 and V is TRBV10-3; 14 nucleotides align to TRBD2. The V gene's germline CDR1 is ENHRY and CDR2 SYGVKD. CDR3 length: 15 amino acids. Losses at the gene ends were 4 bases for V and 7 bases for J; bases not matched to a gene: 3. Here the CDR3 DNA reads TGTGCCATCAGTGGGGGACTAGCGGGGGAAAATGAGCAGTTCTTC. It yields the protein CAISGGLAGENEQFF.

This chain joins TRBV5-4 and TRBJ2-1, with a tentative D call TRBD1 (5 bases). CDR1 and CDR2 (germline): SGHNT, YYREEE (reference sequence). Trimming took 4 bases from V and 9 from J, leaving 11 bases between them. The CDR3 consists of 12 residues. CDR3 coding DNA: TGTGCCAGCAGCGGCGGACACGTTGAGCAGTTCTTC. Translation: CASSGGHVEQFF.

This rearrangement joins TRBV19 to TRBJ1-2; TRBD1 matches 8 bases. Trimming cost V 3 bases and J 4 bases; bases outside gene matches: 4. This CDR3 contains 14 residues. The V gene's germline CDR1 is LNHDA and CDR2 SQIVND (reference sequence). The CDR3 protein is CASSIPGQVYGYTF. The CDR3 bases are TGTGCCAGTAGTATCCCGGGACAGGTCTATGGCTACACCTTC. Full variable domain (missing parts from reference TRBV19 and TRBJ1-2): DGGITQSPKYLFRKEGQNVTLSCEQNLNHDAMYWYRQDPGQGLRLIYYSQIVNDFQKGDIAEGYSVSREKKESFPLTVTSAQKNPTAFYLCASSIPGQVYGYTFGSGTRLTVV.

This chain connects TRBV5-5 to TRBJ1-2, with D possibly matching TRBD1 (5 bases). CDR1 is SGHKS, CDR2 YYEKEE, per germline (reference sequence). The V end was cut by 1 base, the J end by 4 bases, with 14 bases between. The CDR3 runs to 15 residues. The DNA of the CDR3 is TGTGCCAGCAGCTTGAGTCCCCCGGGGGTCTATGGCTACACCTTC. It translates to CASSLSPPGVYGYTF.

This clone appeared a single time. The chain uses TRBV6-4 and TRBJ2-5, with D possibly TRBD2 on 6 matching bases. Trimming removed 2 bases at V and 2 bases at J, with 12 bases between. The CDR3 totals 15 residues. The germline CDR1 and CDR2 sequences are MRHNA and SNTAGT. The CDR3 sequence is CASSDNGGVQETQYF. The CDR3 DNA reads as TGTGCCAGCAGTGACAACGGGGGAGTACAAGAGACCCAGTACTTC.

This chain joins TRBV10-3 and TRBJ2-7, with 7 bases that match TRBD2. Trimming took 1 base from V and 6 from J; bases not matched to a gene: 3. The CDR3 spans 13 residues. Germline assignment: CDR1 ENHRY and CDR2 SYGVKD. CDR3 DNA sequence: TGTGCCATCAGTGAGTGGGAGGGGTCCGAGCAGTACTTC. Translation gives CAISEWEGSEQYF.

The chain couples TRBV4-2 to TRBJ1-2; D call uncertain. Trimming took 0 bases from V and 5 from J, leaving 16 bases between them. Germline values: CDR1 LGHNA, CDR2 YNFKEQ. The CDR3 covers 16 residues. This CDR3 reads CASSQDWAGGSYGYTF. In nucleotides, the CDR3 is TGTGCCAGCAGCCAAGATTGGGCAGGCGGGTCGTATGGCTACACCTTC.

The J gene is TRBJ2-5, the V gene TRBV28; 9 bases are a match to TRBD2. Near its end, the DNA agrees better with TRBJ2-7, so the J call may be wrong. CDR3 length: 15 residues. CDR1 is MDHEN, CDR2 SYDVKM, per germline. The DNA of the CDR3 is TGTGCCAGCAGTTTAGGCGGGGGGGACTCCTACGAGCAGTACTTC. It is translated as CASSLGGGDSYEQYF.

This rearrangement joins TRBV2 to TRBJ2-1; 11 bases agree with TRBD2. Germline V gives CDR1 SNHLY, CDR2 FYNNEI. V gave up 7 bases and J gave up 3 bases; unmatched junction bases: 5. The length of the CDR3 is 15 residues. The CDR3 DNA reads as TGTGCCAGCAAAAACCTAGCGGGGGGCTACAATGAGCAGTTCTTC. Amino acid sequence: CASKNLAGGYNEQFF.

The chain combines TRBV9 with TRBJ2-3; a possible D gene is TRBD1 (6 bases). This CDR3 is 15 amino acids long. Germline-derived CDR1 and CDR2 are SGDLS and YYNGEE. The ends were cut back, 0 bases at V and 2 bases at J, with 10 bases in the middle. The CDR3 here is CASSVDGQFTDTQYF. The DNA for the CDR3 is TGTGCCAGCAGCGTAGATGGACAGTTCACAGATACGCAGTATTTT.

The V call is TRBV5-1, the J call TRBJ2-7, with D possibly being TRBD2 (6 bases). V shed 2 bases and J shed 1 base, with 10 bases lying between them. Germline lookup yields CDR1 SGHRS and CDR2 YFSETQ. CDR3 length: 14 amino acids. This CDR3 reads CASSLRGESYEQYF. CDR3 nucleotide sequence: TGCGCCAGCAGCTTACGCGGGGAGTCCTACGAGCAGTACTTC. The variable domain in full, with the rest retrieved from reference TRBV5-1 and TRBJ2-7, is KAGVTQTPRYLIKTRGQQVTLSCSPISGHRSVSWYQQTPGQGLQFLFEYFSETQRNKGNFPGRFSGRQFSNSRSEMNVSTLELGDSALYLCASSLRGESYEQYFGPGTRLTVT.